A single sample gave rise to the 3 T cell receptor beta chains below, sequenced in a study of blood T cell repertoires in COVID-19. This table comes from immunoSEQ multiplex PCR, and its TCRdb copy is limited to in-frame clones, with some not included. The sample includes about 150,000 clones, over 70% of them seen just once. Sequencing used peripheral blood. Every receptor here comes from a woman aged 60-75 years with acute or convalescent COVID-19.

The genes are TRBV3-1 (or the pseudogene TRBV3-2) and TRBJ2-2; 7 bases are shared with TRBD2. Germline loops: CDR1 LGHDT, CDR2 YNNKEL (reference sequence). CDR3 length: 15 amino acids. J gave up 0 bases and V 4 bases, and 2 bases lay outside the gene matches. CDR3 amino acids: CASSRAGANTGELFF. DNA of the CDR3: TGTGCCAGCAGCCGCGCGGGGGCGAACACCGGGGAGCTGTTTTTT.

The rearrangement joins TRBV19 to TRBJ1-6; D gene unclear. Trimming took 5 bases from V and 5 from J, leaving 4 bases between them. The CDR3 consists of 12 residues. Germline V CDR1 and CDR2: LNHDA, SQIVND (reference sequence). This CDR3 is CASSSNNSPLHF. In nucleotides, the CDR3 is TGTGCCAGTAGTTCCAATAATTCACCCCTCCACTTT.

The chain recombines TRBV27 with TRBJ1-2; D may be TRBD1 (6 bases). The V gene lost 6 bases and the J gene lost 8 bases, with 16 bases spanning the gap. The CDR3 runs to 13 residues. Looked up from germline, CDR1 is MNHEY and CDR2 is SMNVEV (reference sequence). For the CDR3, the DNA is TGTGCCAGCAGGGCCTCAGGGGTAGGGGGCTACACCTTC. Amino acids: CASRASGVGGYTF.